This TCR beta chain was recorded in a study of cytomegalovirus exposure and HLA in healthy donors (dated by TCRdb to about 2017). Context from the whole study: According to an earlier analysis of a few hundred of the donors, about 179 million T cells yielded 117 million unique TCR beta sequences and about 300 Gb of sequence data. Roughly 300 gigabases of sequencing data and 78 million or so unique TCR sequences were included in an early release covering 500 to 750 HLA-typed donors. Among the roughly 380 genotyped donors, under 90% belonged to the genetic ancestry cluster associated with self-reported Caucasian donors. The study was designed to test whether signatures of past pathogen exposure could be identified by cataloging public T cell receptors. The study used immunosequencing to profile the T cell repertoires of more than 650 subjects and linked those repertoires to cytomegalovirus serostatus. Besides the first cohort of approximately 670 subjects, a separate validation cohort made up of 120 different subjects was used. High-throughput TCR immunosequencing, statistical association of individual TCRs with disease status, and machine learning were combined to predict cytomegalovirus infection status. A later analysis re-examined previously published TCR beta repertoires from about 670 donors and added high-resolution HLA genotyping to investigate patterns of TCR occurrence. The later analysis used no new phenotypic data to find candidate immune exposures, relying instead on TCR beta sequences and their occurrence across donors. An earlier analysis of around 540 of the donors applied high-throughput TCR beta sequencing to assess whether each TCR beta V gene segment acted as functional or pseudogenic. Alongside the repertoire data, information on donor age, sex, ethnicity and CMV serostatus was compiled. Genome-wide SNP genotypes for about three fifths of the roughly 670 donors were used in a later genetic analysis, which treated that subset as a discovery cohort. All discovery cohort repertoires had been generated using a single sequencing platform. HLA typing covered class I and class II loci at four-digit resolution. Typing coverage varied by locus: roughly 629-640 donors for A, B, C, DRB1 and DQB1; roughly 520 for DQA1; 600 to 610 for DPA1; roughly 450 for DPB1. Four to six DR-DQ haplotypes were handled as single units for association and clustering, since linkage in the cohort was strong. Among roughly 400 genotyped donors of the cohort, an average of around 240,000 unique TCR beta nucleotide sequences was sequenced per donor, of which 15% to 20% were non-productive. Overall study outcomes, separate from this receptor: A later analysis found that most CMV-associated TCR beta chains appeared HLA-restricted, with HLA associations seemingly driven largely by CMV exposure. Correlated functional status among segregating V segments might be attributable to linkage disequilibrium, but an unknown experimental factor could not be ruled out. In a later analysis, 15,000 to 20,000 TCR beta sequences were associated with specific HLA alleles at a false discovery rate of 0.05. A few of the identified cytomegalovirus-associated TCR beta chains were confirmed in vitro to be specific for cytomegalovirus antigens. Because HLA typing was missing for some donors at each locus, association tests included only the typed subset. In a later genetic analysis, a missense DCLRE1C variant was associated with V-gene and J-gene trimming of TCR beta chains, and the association was replicated in an independent cohort. Because the 87-base-pair reads could not distinguish some IMGT-functional V segments, including TRBV6-2 and TRBV6-3, those segments were excluded. Roughly uniform sequencing depth across donors was assumed in presence/absence analyses, although this assumption may not hold. In a later analysis, the rate of TCR association differed among HLA loci, with DRB1 alleles having the most associated TCRs and HLA-C alleles having the fewest. Across donors, most TCR sequences were observed very rarely, whereas some public TCRs were present in many individuals. A cluster of highly shared sequence variants was judged likely to be a technical artifact of the sequencing pipeline. The authors suggested that the approach could potentially be extended to other disease states and immunological phenotypes. In a later genetic analysis, fewer N-insertions in productive TCRs were reported among donors in an Asian-associated ancestry cluster than the approximately 630-donor mean. The only immune exposure information available for the cohort was CMV serostatus. In this cohort, only TCR beta chains were sequenced, and detectable features were limited by the absence of alpha or paired-chain data. The classifier was reported to diagnose cytomegalovirus status with high specificity and sensitivity in both the original and validation cohorts. According to a later analysis, parvovirus B19, influenza, CMV and Epstein-Barr virus appeared linked to several top co-occurrence clusters. The earlier analysis of around 600 of the donors excluded seventeen rarely observed V segments, including chromosome 9 orphons, because counts were too low. In a later analysis, HLA-associated TCR beta chains were found to be more clonally expanded and to have lower generation probabilities than equally common non-associated chains. Strong co-occurrence of HLA alleles, especially DR and DQ, made assigning TCR associations to individual alleles difficult. In an earlier analysis of roughly 500 of the donors, most TCR beta V segments appeared in productive rearrangements about 87% or about 30% of the time, broadly matching IMGT annotations. In the study, around 160 TCR beta chains were listed as associated with cytomegalovirus. A further reported finding was that TCR beta sequences accurately predicted the HLA-A and HLA-B alleles for most subjects in the first cohort.

In total, over 600 healthy bone marrow donors made up the cohort. At the time of sampling, every cohort member was nominally healthy, though immune exposures that went unrecorded were likely present. The donor tested CMV seronegative and was one of the 352 seronegative cohort members. A peripheral blood sample was collected from each donor, and TCR beta sequencing was performed on peripheral blood mononuclear cells. Genomic DNA extraction from the blood cell samples was performed with the Qiagen DNeasy Blood Extraction Kit. Libraries were made using the immunoSEQ multiplex PCR assay. For the multiplex PCR, a mixture combining 60 forward primers for TCR Vbeta segments and 13 reverse primers for TCR Jbeta segments was used. Amplification of the CDR3 region of rearranged TCR beta genes was performed with a multiplex PCR assay on genomic DNA. On the Illumina HiSeq System, the amplified TCR beta libraries were sequenced as 87-base-pair reads. The study's processing was this. A later analysis tallied 75 million to 95 million unique TCR beta chains across the 660 or so repertoires, and around 10 million of those chains were shared by two or more donors. Raw reads were error-corrected and collapsed into unique sequences by a nearest-neighbor algorithm in which closely related sequences were merged to remove PCR and sequencing errors. To assign V, D and J gene segments, CDR3 sequences were aligned to IMGT reference sequences. Each retained sequence needed at least a six-nucleotide match to both a V gene segment and a J gene segment. A rearrangement counted as productive if the CDR3 had no stop codons and remained in frame with V and J, and every other rearrangement counted as non-productive. Following IMGT convention, CDR3 was defined as the stretch from the second conserved V-encoded cysteine to the conserved J-encoded phenylalanine. Sequences without an unambiguous match to a single V gene segment were excluded from the earlier analysis of 500 to 700 of the donors. In an earlier analysis of 500 to 750 of the donors, V segments were called functional above 56.7% productive rearrangements and were called segregating when the between-donor standard deviation exceeded 5%. To diagnose cytomegalovirus status from the catalog of TCR beta chain sequences, a statistical classification framework was built. In a later analysis, V and J genes were assigned by comparing TCR nucleotide sequences against IMGT/GENE-DB human TR gene sequences. The TCRdist pipeline was used in a later analysis to assign CDR3 sequences and most-parsimonious VDJ recombination scenarios. In a later analysis, every TCR beta chain was defined by the combination of its CDR3 amino acid sequence and its V-gene family, and reads without a unique V-gene family were dropped. A later analysis removed 592 highly shared, low-generation-probability nucleotide sequences to deal with suspected cross-contamination and a sequencing artifact. For each public chain, a later analysis derived a clonal expansion index from normalized ranks of inferred template counts within each repertoire. In a later analysis, generation probabilities were computed with a VDJ recombination model fitted to out-of-frame rearrangements, and the resulting probabilities were checked against IGoR. In a later analysis, TCR-TCR, TCR-HLA and TCR-CMV co-occurrence was scored with hypergeometric tests, and a repertoire-size bias correction was applied to TCR pairs. False discovery rates were estimated in a later analysis by permuting HLA or CMV assignments 20 times. In a later analysis, co-occurring TCRs were grouped with DBSCAN, and TCRdist sequence similarity was added when clustering was performed within HLA-allele-positive subsets. Repertoires with fewer than 30,000 or more than 120,000 public chains were left out of co-occurrence clustering, as were about five repertoires with anomalous nucleotide sharing. In TCRdb, the immuneACCESS table is reduced to in-frame sequences with V and J assigned. These tables do not hold every clone; where another copy was compared, an unresolved V gene accounts for under half, and the others remain unexplained. That table supplies the V and J calls and clone size; D and trimming were determined from the DNA. Recorded for this sample are about 160,000 clones; under 90% of them occurred a single time. In total, the top ten clones hold 1.9% of the sample.

About this clone itself: Its antigen is currently not known. No base quality values were provided; no much bigger clone lies one nucleotide off.

Based on the germline V gene, the CDR1 and CDR2 sequences are LGHNT and FRNRAP. Trimming takes 7 bases from V and 9 bases from J, and the germline ends sit 16 bases apart. The cysteine opens and the phenylalanine closes a CDR3 of 13 amino acids. Only the CDR3 DNA is retained, 39 bases long and in frame from the first base. What was sequenced was PBMCs. This TCR was sampled from a man between 18 and 35 years old in good health and CMV-seronegative. The sequence links TRBV12-5 to TRBJ2-1; 6 matching bases give a weak D call of TRBD2. The CDR3 region has the sequence CASVQGRRGEQFF. At the DNA level, the sequence is TGTGCTAGTGTTCAGGGTAGGAGGGGTGAGCAGTTCTTC.